This passage covers 3 T cell receptor beta chains from one sample sequenced in a study of B cell selection in AIRE deficiency. Assay: immunoSEQ multiplex PCR; the TCRdb copy retains only in-frame clones and omits some. The data show roughly 17,000 clones, with under 95% seen just once and 0.85% to 1% held by the top ten. Regulatory T cells were sorted as CD4+CD25hiCD127low/negative cells. The sample consisted of CD4+CD25+ Tregs sorted from PBMCs. The source is a human donor in good health.

This clone was counted a few times. The gene calls are TRBV18 and TRBJ2-1; 8 bases are a match to TRBD2. The CDR3 is made up of 20 amino acids. The V segment lost 4 bases and the J segment 0 bases; nucleotides outside the gene matches: 17. Germline CDR1 KGHSH, CDR2 LQKENI. CDR3 amino acids: CASSLKDLFSGSVSYNEQFF. The DNA for the CDR3 is TGTGCCAGCTCACTTAAAGATTTGTTCAGCGGGAGTGTCTCCTACAATGAGCAGTTCTTC.

The CDR3 spells CASSVLEKQYF. The CDR3 DNA sequence: TGCGCCAGCAGTGTTCTCGAGAAGCAGTACTTC. The chain carries TRBV10-2 and TRBJ2-7; D remains unclear. The germline CDR1 and CDR2 sequences are WSHSY and SAAADI. The CDR3 totals 11 residues. Trimming removed 4 bases at V and 8 bases at J, with 9 bases between.

The chain combines TRBV19 with TRBJ2-5, with D possibly matching TRBD1 (5 bases). Looked up from germline, CDR1 is LNHDA and CDR2 is SQIVND (reference sequence). Trimming took 5 bases from V and 4 from J, leaving 14 bases between them. The CDR3 covers 14 residues. CDR3 nucleotides: TGTGCCAGTAGTGTGCAGGGCTGGGGAGAGACCCAGTACTTC. Its translation is CASSVQGWGETQYF.